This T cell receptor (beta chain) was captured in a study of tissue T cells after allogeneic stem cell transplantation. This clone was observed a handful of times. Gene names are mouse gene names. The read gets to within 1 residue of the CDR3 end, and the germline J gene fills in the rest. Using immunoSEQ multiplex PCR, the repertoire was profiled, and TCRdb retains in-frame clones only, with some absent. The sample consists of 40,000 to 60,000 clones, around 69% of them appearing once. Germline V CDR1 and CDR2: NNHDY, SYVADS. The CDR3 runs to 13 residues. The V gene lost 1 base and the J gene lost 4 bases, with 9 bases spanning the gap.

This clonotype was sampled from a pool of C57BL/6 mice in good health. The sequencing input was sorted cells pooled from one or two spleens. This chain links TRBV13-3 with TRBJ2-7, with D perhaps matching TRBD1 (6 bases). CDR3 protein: CASSDWDKYEQYF. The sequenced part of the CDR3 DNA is TGTGCCAGCAGTGATTGGGACAAGTATGAACAGTAC.